The 9 T cell receptor beta chains below all came from one sample that was sequenced in a study of blood T cell repertoires in COVID-19. TCRdb keeps only in-frame clones here, not all; method: immunoSEQ multiplex PCR. The sample holds over 110,000 clones; 84% are singletons and the top ten take about 9.4%. Sequencing was carried out using peripheral blood. All receptors come from a man in his sixties with active or convalescent COVID-19.

The genes are TRBV24-1 and TRBJ1-1; TRBD1 is a possible D gene (6 bases). CDR1 and CDR2 (germline): KGHDR, SFDVKD. CDR3 length: 14 residues. V was pared by 3 bases and J by 3 bases, with 10 bases between. Written as DNA, the CDR3 is TGTGCCACCAGTGATAACAGGGATTACACTGAAGCTTTCTTT. This encodes CATSDNRDYTEAFF.

The table lists this clone with a count of one. This chain uses TRBV9 with TRBJ2-1; 8 nucleotides line up with TRBD1. Losses at the gene ends were 3 bases for V and 3 bases for J; bases not matched to a gene: 5. The CDR3 runs to 15 residues. The germline V gene has CDR1 SGDLS and CDR2 YYNGEE. The CDR3 sequence: CASSGRQGLYNEQFF. Written as DNA, the CDR3 is TGTGCCAGCAGCGGGAGACAGGGGCTCTACAATGAGCAGTTCTTC.

A single count supports this clone. This chain connects TRBV19 to TRBJ2-1, with D possibly matching TRBD2 (5 bases). V lost 2 bases and J 4 bases, leaving 12 bases between the germline ends. The CDR3 has 15 residues. Germline CDR1 reads LNHDA; CDR2 reads SQIVND (reference sequence). Here the CDR3 reads CASSISGLDYNEQFF. In DNA form, the CDR3 reads TGTGCCAGTAGTATATCCGGACTGGATTACAATGAGCAGTTCTTC.

The rearrangement links TRBV6-1 to TRBJ2-7; unclear D gene. This CDR3 contains 12 residues. V was pared by 5 bases and J by 5 bases, with 10 bases between. Germline-derived CDR1 and CDR2 are MNHNS and SASEGT. This chain's CDR3 is CASSSTTDEQYV. As DNA, the CDR3 is TGTGCCAGCAGTTCAACCACGGACGAGCAGTACGTC.

This chain uses TRBV14 with TRBJ2-1; 14 bases line up with TRBD2. The J segment lost 7 bases and the V segment lost 4 bases, leaving 21 bases of the junction unmatched. Germline-derived CDR1 and CDR2 are SGHDN and FVKESK. The CDR3 consists of 21 residues. The CDR3 loop reads CASSPNRSTSGRARYRNEQFF. CDR3 sequence (DNA): TGTGCCAGCAGCCCCAACCGGTCGACTAGCGGGAGGGCCAGGTATAGGAATGAGCAGTTCTTC.

This chain joins TRBV11-2 and TRBJ2-1; 8 nucleotides line up with TRBD2. Trimming removed 1 base from V and 6 bases from J; junction bases left unmatched: 2. The V gene's germline CDR1 is SGHAT and CDR2 FQNNGV. This CDR3 region has 14 residues. CDR3 sequence (DNA): TGTGCCAGCAGCTTAGTTACTAGCGGCAATGAGCAGTTCTTC. Encoded protein: CASSLVTSGNEQFF.

V is TRBV7-7 and J is TRBJ2-3; D uncertain. CDR1 and CDR2 from the germline V gene are SSHAT and FNYEAQ (reference sequence). The V end lost 3 bases, the J end lost 2 bases, and 9 bases lay between the germline ends. This CDR3 region has 14 residues. The DNA for the CDR3 is TGTGCCAGCAGCTTGTCCGGGTACACAGATACGCAGTATTTT. Translating it yields CASSLSGYTDTQYF.

The rearrangement uses TRBV7-9 and TRBJ2-1, with 7 positions matching TRBD1. This CDR3 contains 17 residues. Germline V lookup: CDR1 SEHNR, CDR2 FQNEAQ (reference sequence). V gave up 5 bases and J gave up 7 bases; unmatched junction bases: 17. The CDR3 sequence is CASSPNKGARHRNEQFF. The CDR3 DNA is TGTGCCAGCAGCCCTAACAAGGGGGCGCGTCATAGGAATGAGCAGTTCTTC. Full variable domain (rest looked up from reference TRBV7-9 and TRBJ2-1): DTGVSQNPRHKITKRGQNVTFRCDPISEHNRLYWYRQTLGQGPEFLTYFQNEAQLEKSRLLSDRFSAERPKGSFSTLEIQRTEQGDSAMYLCASSPNKGARHRNEQFFGPGTRLTVL.

V is TRBV30 and J is TRBJ1-1; perhaps TRBD1 as D (6 bases). The V gene lost 1 base and the J gene lost 4 bases, with 16 bases spanning the gap. The CDR3 is made up of 15 amino acids. Germline CDR1 and CDR2: GTSNPN and SVGIG (reference sequence). The CDR3 loop reads CAWSGKGVISTEAFF. The CDR3 DNA reads TGTGCCTGGAGTGGGAAGGGGGTAATTAGCACTGAAGCTTTCTTT.